Listed here is a single T cell receptor (beta chain). TCRdb's table, derived via immunoSEQ multiplex PCR, lists solely in-frame clones and lacks some. This table has fewer than 100,000 clones, approximately 85% appearing once. The germline CDR1 and CDR2 sequences are SGHNT and YYREEE (reference sequence). The V end lost 0 bases, the J end lost 7 bases, and 8 bases lay between the germline ends. This CDR3 contains 14 residues. Seattle researchers signed up patients amid active infection and tracked them longitudinally. The sample belongs to a study of blood T cell repertoires in COVID-19. The wider study: COVID-19 samples from acute and convalescent phases originated in the United States, Italy and Spain.

Sequencing was done on a sample of peripheral blood. This TCR was sampled from a man between 50 and 59 years old with COVID-19, enrolled during active disease. The chain joins TRBV5-4 to TRBJ1-6; D is uncertain. This CDR3 is CASSLALPNSPLHF. Here the CDR3 DNA reads TGTGCCAGCAGCTTGGCGCTACCCAATTCACCCCTCCACTTT.